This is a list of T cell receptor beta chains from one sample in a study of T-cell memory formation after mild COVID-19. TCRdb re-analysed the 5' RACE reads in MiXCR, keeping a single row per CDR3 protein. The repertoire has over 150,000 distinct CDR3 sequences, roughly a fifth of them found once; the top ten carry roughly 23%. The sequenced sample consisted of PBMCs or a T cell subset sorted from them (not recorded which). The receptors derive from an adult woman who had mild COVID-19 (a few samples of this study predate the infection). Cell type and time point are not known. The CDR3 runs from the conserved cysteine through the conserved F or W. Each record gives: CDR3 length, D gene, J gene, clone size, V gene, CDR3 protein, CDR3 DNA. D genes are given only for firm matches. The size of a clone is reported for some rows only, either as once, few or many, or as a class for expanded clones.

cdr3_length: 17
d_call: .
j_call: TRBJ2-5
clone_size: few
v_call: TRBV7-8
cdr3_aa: CASTPQLGGPGQETQYF
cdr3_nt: TGTGCCAGCACCCCCCAGCTGGGGGGTCCGGGACAAGAGACCCAGTACTTC

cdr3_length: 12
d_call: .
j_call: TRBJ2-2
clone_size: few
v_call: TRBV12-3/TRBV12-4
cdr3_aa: CASEGLAGELFF
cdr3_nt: TGTGCCAGCGAAGGGCTTGCCGGGGAGCTGTTTTTT

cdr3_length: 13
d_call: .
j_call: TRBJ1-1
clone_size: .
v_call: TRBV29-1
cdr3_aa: CSVEDPRDIEAFF
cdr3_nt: TGCAGCGTTGAAGATCCGAGGGACATTGAAGCTTTCTTT

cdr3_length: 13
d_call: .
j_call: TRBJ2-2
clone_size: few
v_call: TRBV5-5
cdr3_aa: CASSLKNTGELFF
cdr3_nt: TGTGCCAGCAGCTTGAAGAACACCGGGGAGCTGTTTTTT

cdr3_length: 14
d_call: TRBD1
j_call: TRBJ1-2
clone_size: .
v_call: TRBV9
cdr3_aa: CASSVAGGNYGYTF
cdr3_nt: TGTGCCAGCAGCGTAGCAGGGGGAAACTATGGCTACACCTTC

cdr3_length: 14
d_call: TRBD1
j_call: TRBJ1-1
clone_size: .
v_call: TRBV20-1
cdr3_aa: CSARNRGLGTEAFF
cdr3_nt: TGCAGTGCTAGAAACAGGGGGCTCGGGACTGAAGCTTTCTTT

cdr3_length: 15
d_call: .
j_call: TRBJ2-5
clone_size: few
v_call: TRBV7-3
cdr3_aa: CASSHTGAYQETQYF
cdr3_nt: TGTGCCAGCAGCCACACCGGGGCCTACCAAGAGACCCAGTACTTC

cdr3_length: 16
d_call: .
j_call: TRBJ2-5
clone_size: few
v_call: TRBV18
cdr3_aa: CASSPSLDRNQETQYF
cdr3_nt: TGTGCCAGCTCACCCAGCCTCGACAGGAACCAAGAGACCCAGTACTTC

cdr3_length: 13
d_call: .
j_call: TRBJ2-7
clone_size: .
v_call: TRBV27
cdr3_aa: CASSLMVAYEQYF
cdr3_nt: TGTGCCAGCAGTTTAATGGTCGCCTACGAGCAGTACTTC

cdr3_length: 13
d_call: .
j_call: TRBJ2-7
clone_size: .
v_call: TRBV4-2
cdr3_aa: CASSPGGCYEQYF
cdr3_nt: TGTGCCAGCAGCCCCGGCGGATGCTACGAGCAGTACTTC

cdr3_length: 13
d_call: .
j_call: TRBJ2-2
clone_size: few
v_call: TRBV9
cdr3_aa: CASSVELSGELFF
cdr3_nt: TGTGCCAGCAGCGTAGAACTCTCCGGGGAGCTGTTTTTT

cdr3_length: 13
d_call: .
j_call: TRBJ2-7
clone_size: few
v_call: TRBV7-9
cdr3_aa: CATNPGSLYEQYF
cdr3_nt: TGTGCCACCAATCCCGGGAGCCTTTACGAGCAGTACTTC

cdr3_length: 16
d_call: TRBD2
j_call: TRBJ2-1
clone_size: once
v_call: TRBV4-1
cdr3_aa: CASSNGGALPGNEQFF
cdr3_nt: TGCGCCAGCAGCAACGGGGGGGCCTTACCTGGGAATGAGCAGTTCTTC

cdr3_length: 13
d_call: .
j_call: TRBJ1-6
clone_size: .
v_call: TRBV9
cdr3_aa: CASSVDLNSPLHF
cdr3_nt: TGTGCCAGCAGCGTGGACCTTAATTCACCCCTCCACTTT

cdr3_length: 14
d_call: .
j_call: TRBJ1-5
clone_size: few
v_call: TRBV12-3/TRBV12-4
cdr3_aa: CASSLRWNNQPQHF
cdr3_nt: TGTGCCAGCAGTTTAAGGTGGAACAATCAGCCCCAGCATTTT

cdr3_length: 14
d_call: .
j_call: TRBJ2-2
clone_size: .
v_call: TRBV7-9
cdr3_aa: CASSLKRETGELFF
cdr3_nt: TGTGCCAGCAGCTTAAAACGGGAGACCGGGGAGCTGTTTTTT

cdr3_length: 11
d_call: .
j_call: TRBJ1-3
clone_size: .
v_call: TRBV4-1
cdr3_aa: CASSQGYTIYF
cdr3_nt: TGCGCCAGCAGTCAGGGTTACACCATATACTTT